The 16 T cell receptor beta chains reported below all come from one sample, sequenced in a study of TIL therapy for anti-PD-1-resistant metastatic lung cancer. Sequencing used immunoSEQ v3. Assay used: immunoSEQ multiplex PCR; TCRdb lists only in-frame clones, some missing. Among tens of thousands of clones listed, around 63% were seen once. Time point here: pre-treatment sample, taken before nivolumab and TIL therapy. The sequenced sample was blood, obtained at baseline. All receptors come from a person between 25 and 80 years old with non-small cell lung cancer.

This clone was seen more than once but under ten times. This rearrangement joins TRBV5-1 to TRBJ1-2; maybe TRBD1 (5 bases). CDR1 SGHRS and CDR2 YFSETQ come from the germline V gene. Trimming took 4 bases from V and 7 from J, leaving 14 bases between them. CDR3 length: 13 residues. This chain's CDR3 is CASSLWGGAGYTF. In DNA, the CDR3 is TGCGCCAGCAGCCTCTGGGGGGGAGCTGGCTACACCTTC.

The V gene is TRBV4-1, the J gene TRBJ2-2; no clear D. The germline V gene encodes CDR1 MGHRA and CDR2 YSYEKL. V was shortened by 1 base and J by 13 bases, with 13 bases between the two germline ends. This CDR3 has 13 residues. Here the CDR3 reads CASSQAQAQVLFF. The CDR3 bases are TGCGCCAGCAGCCAAGCCCAGGCCCAGGTGCTGTTTTTT.

V gene TRBV21-1 combines with J gene TRBJ2-2; the D call of TRBD1 is as the table states it, not checked on the DNA. TRBV21-1 is designated a pseudogene. CDR3 size: 17 residues. For the CDR3, the DNA is TGTGCCAGCAGCAATAAACAGGGCATAACGAACACCGGGGAGCTGTTTTTT. Its translation: CASSNKQGITNTGELFF.

The CDR3 spells CASSLLGAANTEAFF. In DNA form, the CDR3 reads TGCGCCAGCAGCTTGCTTGGGGCGGCGAACACTGAAGCTTTCTTT. The V and J genes are TRBV5-1 and TRBJ1-1, with D tentatively TRBD1 (5 bases). The V gene's germline CDR1 is SGHRS and CDR2 YFSETQ. The CDR3 has 15 residues. V was cut by 1 base and J by 1 base, with 11 bases left in between.

This clone came up a few times. The chain has TRBV11-2 and TRBJ2-7, with D unresolved. This CDR3 spans 14 amino acids. Looked up from germline, CDR1 is SGHAT and CDR2 is FQNNGV. The V end lost 0 bases, the J end lost 3 bases, and 9 bases lay between the germline ends. The CDR3 spells CASSLDTLVYEQYF. The CDR3 nucleotides are TGTGCCAGCAGCTTAGACACGTTGGTCTACGAGCAGTACTTC.

The CDR3 spells CASSLLQGADEQFF. CDR3 DNA: TGTGCCAGCAGCTTACTGCAGGGGGCGGATGAGCAGTTCTTC. The J gene is TRBJ2-1, the V gene TRBV11-2, with 8 bases matching TRBD1. Germline V gene sequence: CDR1 SGHAT, CDR2 FQNNGV. The J segment lost 8 bases and the V segment lost 2 bases, leaving 5 bases of the junction unmatched. CDR3 length: 14 residues. Full variable domain (remainder filled in from reference TRBV11-2 and TRBJ2-1): EAGVAQSPRYKIIEKRQSVAFWCNPISGHATLYWYQQILGQGPKLLIQFQNNGVVDDSQLPKDRFSAERLKGVDSTLKIQPAKLEDSAVYLCASSLLQGADEQFFGPGTRLTVL.

Concerning this clone itself: The junction does not match germline at one end; this may be a read error. The CDR3 sequence: CASSDPWGQGTQYF. CDR3 bases: TGTGCCAGCAGTGACCCATGGGGCCAAGGGACCCAGTACTTC. This chain joins TRBV6-1 and TRBJ2-5; weak D call: TRBD1 (5 bases). This CDR3 comprises 14 residues. The germline V gene has CDR1 MNHNS and CDR2 SASEGT.

The rearrangement joins TRBV28 to TRBJ2-7; D gene uncertain. This CDR3 region has 13 residues. Trimming took 6 bases from V and 4 from J, leaving 13 bases between them. Germline CDR1 is MDHEN and CDR2 is SYDVKM. CDR3 sequence reads: CASSPIHSYEQYF. CDR3 nucleotide sequence: TGTGCCAGCAGCCCAATCCACTCATACGAGCAGTACTTC.

The chain has TRBV10-3 and TRBJ2-2; no definite D call. This CDR3 is 12 amino acids long. Germline loops: CDR1 ENHRY, CDR2 SYGVKD. V was pared by 10 bases and J by 8 bases, with 14 bases between. CDR3 sequence (DNA): TGTGCCACACAACCCTATGGGGGGGAGCTGTTTTTT. Translating gives CATQPYGGELFF.

The V call is TRBV5-1, the J call TRBJ2-3, with D unclear. With 0 bases removed from V and 2 bases from J, the gap between germline ends came to 19 bases. Germline V gene data show CDR1 as SGHRS and CDR2 as YFSETQ. The length of the CDR3 is 18 residues. As DNA, the CDR3 is TGCGCCAGCAGCTTGGGCATATCCATGAGGATCTTCACAGATACGCAGTATTTT. Amino acid sequence: CASSLGISMRIFTDTQYF. Drawing the rest from reference TRBV5-1 and TRBJ2-3, the complete variable domain is KAGVTQTPRYLIKTRGQQVTLSCSPISGHRSVSWYQQTPGQGLQFLFEYFSETQRNKGNFPGRFSGRQFSNSRSEMNVSTLELGDSALYLCASSLGISMRIFTDTQYFGPGTRLTVL.

The rearrangement uses TRBV9 and TRBJ1-1; 7 bases map to TRBD1. The CDR3 totals 17 residues. Germline V gene data show CDR1 as SGDLS and CDR2 as YYNGEE. V was clipped by 0 bases and J by 0 bases; unmatched bases: 8. The CDR3, as DNA: TGTGCCAGCAGCGTAGAGCGGGACAGATACATGAACACTGAAGCTTTCTTT. Protein product: CASSVERDRYMNTEAFF.

The chain uses TRBV29-1 and TRBJ2-5; maybe TRBD1 (5 bases). V was trimmed by 1 base and J by 5 bases, leaving 11 bases between them. This CDR3 contains 13 residues. Germline loops: CDR1 SQVTM, CDR2 ANQGSEA. Here the CDR3 reads CSVEVSGMETQYF. The CDR3 DNA follows: TGCAGCGTTGAAGTATCAGGGATGGAGACCCAGTACTTC.

This sequence joins TRBV6-1 and TRBJ2-1, with unresolved D. CDR3 size: 15 residues. V was trimmed by 4 bases and J by 2 bases, leaving 12 bases between them. CDR1 and CDR2 from the germline V gene are MNHNS and SASEGT. Written as DNA, the CDR3 is TGTGCCAGCAGTGTTTTGGCAAGCCCCTACAATGAGCAGTTCTTC. Protein sequence: CASSVLASPYNEQFF.

This clone has just a few counts. V is TRBV6-5 and J is TRBJ2-3, with 10 nucleotides matching TRBD2. Losses at the gene ends were 3 bases for V and 1 base for J; bases not matched to a gene: 4. Per the germline V gene, CDR1 is MNHEY and CDR2 is SVGAGI. The CDR3 spans 16 residues. CDR3 sequence (DNA): TGTGCCAGCAGTTATGGGCTAGCGGGGGGCACAGATACGCAGTATTTT. This codes for CASSYGLAGGTDTQYF.

The gene calls are TRBV5-1 and TRBJ1-2; maybe TRBD1 (5 bases). Deletions cut 0 bases from V and 5 bases from J, with 11 bases between. The CDR3 covers 14 residues. Per germline, CDR1 SGHRS and CDR2 YFSETQ. The CDR3 region has the DNA TGCGCCAGCAGCTTGGCACCGGAGGGGTATGGCTACACCTTC. Translating gives CASSLAPEGYGYTF. The whole variable domain, remainder taken from reference TRBV5-1 and TRBJ1-2, is KAGVTQTPRYLIKTRGQQVTLSCSPISGHRSVSWYQQTPGQGLQFLFEYFSETQRNKGNFPGRFSGRQFSNSRSEMNVSTLELGDSALYLCASSLAPEGYGYTFGSGTRLTVV.

The V call is TRBV5-4, the J call TRBJ2-2, with 11 bases aligning to TRBD1. The V gene's germline CDR1 is SGHNT and CDR2 YYREEE (reference sequence). V lost 4 bases to trimming and J lost 6 bases; unmatched junction nucleotides: 5. This CDR3 is built from 15 residues. CDR3: CASSLGTGGAGELFF. The CDR3, as DNA: TGTGCCAGCAGCCTTGGGACAGGGGGAGCCGGGGAGCTGTTTTTT.